These 24 T cell receptor beta chains share one sample of origin, sequenced in a study of a mutant IDH1 vaccine in newly diagnosed glioma. Antigens of these TCRs are unknown. Time point given: week 35, safety follow-up. Each dose of the vaccine consisted of 300 ug of mutant IDH1 20-mer peptide, with topical imiquimod. The assay was immunoSEQ multiplex PCR, and TCRdb's table has in-frame clones only and misses some. The sample lists some 60,000 clones, approximately 87% occurring once. Material: PBMCs, obtained from a glioma patient whose treatment included an IDH1 peptide vaccine. The receptors originated from a man in his forties or fifties with glioma.

This chain links TRBV27 with TRBJ1-2, with D maybe TRBD1 (5 bases). Trimming took 6 bases from V and 4 from J, leaving 12 bases between them. This CDR3 comprises 13 residues. CDR1 and CDR2 from the germline V gene are MNHEY and SMNVEV (reference sequence). The CDR3 is CASREFTGYGYTF. CDR3 bases: TGTGCCAGCAGGGAATTTACAGGCTATGGCTACACCTTC.

As DNA, the CDR3 is TGTGCCAGCAGCTCCCGGGACGGGAGCTCCTACGAGCAGTACTTC. Its translation is CASSSRDGSSYEQYF. The chain combines TRBV5-4 with TRBJ2-7; D perhaps matches TRBD2 (6 bases). From germline, CDR1 is SGHNT and CDR2 YYREEE (reference sequence). Trimming shortened V by 3 bases and J by 0 bases, and 13 bases separated the two germline ends. The CDR3 has 15 residues.

V is TRBV27 and J is TRBJ2-2; 8 bases agree with TRBD2. The CDR3 contains 15 residues. Per germline, CDR1 MNHEY and CDR2 SMNVEV (reference sequence). V lost 2 bases and J lost 4; bases outside the gene matches: 3. For the CDR3, the DNA is TGTGCCAGCAGTTTACTTAGCGGGGTCACCGGGGAGCTGTTTTTT. This encodes CASSLLSGVTGELFF.

The chain recombines TRBV27 with TRBJ1-1, with D unresolved. The CDR3 consists of 14 residues. Germline V gives CDR1 MNHEY, CDR2 SMNVEV (reference sequence). V lost 0 bases to trimming and J lost 4 bases, with 9 bases between them. CDR3 protein: CASSLSLGRTEAFF. The CDR3 DNA follows: TGTGCCAGCAGTTTATCCCTAGGTCGCACTGAAGCTTTCTTT.

This chain links TRBV5-1 with TRBJ1-1; 9 nucleotides match TRBD1. Germline CDR1 reads SGHRS; CDR2 reads YFSETQ. The length of the CDR3 is 15 residues. Germline trimming cut 2 bases from V and 4 bases from J; bases unmatched to any gene: 6. The CDR3 region has the DNA TGCGCCAGCAGCTTCCCGGACAGGGGAGCCACTGAAGCTTTCTTT. Encoded protein: CASSFPDRGATEAFF.

This chain connects TRBV28 to TRBJ1-2; D gene unclear. The CDR3 totals 12 residues. Germline CDR1 reads MDHEN; CDR2 reads SYDVKM. The ends were cut back, 6 bases at V and 2 bases at J, with 7 bases in the middle. CDR3 in amino acids: CASRTTNYGYTF. In DNA, the CDR3 is TGTGCCAGCAGAACCACCAACTATGGCTACACCTTC.

This clone has just one count. The chain joins TRBV14 to TRBJ1-4, with D tentatively TRBD1 (5 bases). The V end was cut by 1 base, the J end by 0 bases, with 9 bases between. The CDR3 has 16 residues. In germline, CDR1 is SGHDN, CDR2 FVKESK. The CDR3 sequence: CASSQARAATNEKLFF. As DNA, the CDR3 is TGTGCCAGCAGCCAAGCCAGGGCTGCAACTAATGAAAAACTGTTTTTT.

The rearrangement links TRBV12-5 to TRBJ2-5; D is perhaps TRBD1 (5 bases). CDR1 and CDR2 from the germline V gene are LGHNT and FRNRAP. V lost 3 bases and J 4 bases, leaving 15 bases between the germline ends. The CDR3 covers 15 residues. In DNA form, the CDR3 reads TGTGCTAGTGGTTTAGTTAGCCCAGGGATAGAGACCCAGTACTTC. This translates into CASGLVSPGIETQYF.

The chain joins TRBV5-1 to TRBJ2-6; D unclear. Germline V gene sequence: CDR1 SGHRS, CDR2 YFSETQ. Trimming shortened V by 3 bases and J by 0 bases, and 4 bases separated the two germline ends. The CDR3 consists of 14 residues. The CDR3 region has the DNA TGCGCCAGCAGCTCGAACTCTGGGGCCAACGTCCTGACTTTC. It is translated as CASSSNSGANVLTF.

J is TRBJ2-3 and V is TRBV9; D remains unclear. The V and J ends lost 0 bases and 0 bases respectively, with 8 bases between them. The CDR3 consists of 15 residues. Per the germline V gene, CDR1 is SGDLS and CDR2 is YYNGEE. This chain's CDR3 is CASSVASRSTDTQYF. CDR3 sequence (DNA): TGTGCCAGCAGCGTAGCATCCCGGAGCACAGATACGCAGTATTTT.

V and J are TRBV9 and TRBJ2-3; the match to TRBD2 covers 9 bases. CDR1 is SGDLS and CDR2 is YYNGEE in the germline V gene. Trimming cost V 3 bases and J 5 bases; bases outside gene matches: 1. This CDR3 region has 13 residues. The CDR3 region has the DNA TGTGCCAGCAGCGGCGGGAGGGTAGATACGCAGTATTTT. The encoded protein is CASSGGRVDTQYF.

This chain links TRBV4-1 with TRBJ2-5; tentatively, D is TRBD2 (5 bases). This CDR3 spans 14 amino acids. Germline V gives CDR1 MGHRA, CDR2 YSYEKL. V lost 1 base to trimming and J lost 5 bases, with 11 bases between them. The CDR3 coding sequence is TGCGCCAGCAGCCAAGTTTCGGGGAAGGAGACCCAGTACTTC. This gives the protein CASSQVSGKETQYF.

This clone was counted a few times. Within the sample, other DNA sequences also encode this same CDR3. Here the CDR3 DNA reads TGTGCCAGCAGCGTTGGGACTAGCGGAGCCTACGAGCAGTACTTC. It encodes CASSVGTSGAYEQYF. V and J are TRBV9 and TRBJ2-7; 11 bases align to TRBD2. The V gene's germline CDR1 is SGDLS and CDR2 YYNGEE. The CDR3 totals 15 residues. V shed 2 bases, J shed 2 bases, and the junction held 3 bases outside the gene matches.

V usage is TRBV5-1 and J usage is TRBJ2-1, with a weak D call TRBD2 (5 bases). CDR1 is SGHRS, CDR2 YFSETQ, per germline. This CDR3 spans 14 amino acids. V lost 4 bases to trimming and J lost 8 bases, with 16 bases between them. The CDR3 is CASSPDKGGYEQFF. The CDR3 DNA reads TGCGCCAGCAGCCCCGACAAGGGCGGGTATGAGCAGTTCTTC.

The rearrangement uses TRBV5-4 and TRBJ1-4; 11 nucleotides line up with TRBD1. The ends lost 3 bases at V and 8 bases at J; junction bases unmatched: 15. The CDR3 spans 18 residues. The germline CDR1 and CDR2 sequences are SGHNT and YYREEE (reference sequence). The chain's CDR3 is CASSWHRDRGSQGEKLFF. The CDR3 bases are TGTGCCAGCAGCTGGCACCGGGACAGGGGGAGTCAAGGGGAAAAACTGTTTTTT.

The CDR3 reads CASSIDWGRGTNTGELFF. The CDR3 nucleotides read TGTGCCAGTAGTATAGATTGGGGCAGGGGGACGAACACCGGGGAGCTGTTTTTT. The chain carries TRBV19 and TRBJ2-2, with 7 bases lining up with TRBD1. Germline lookup yields CDR1 LNHDA and CDR2 SQIVND (reference sequence). The V and J ends lost 0 bases and 0 bases, in that order; junction bases with no gene match: 7. CDR3 length: 18 residues.

This chain connects TRBV7-2 to TRBJ2-1; TRBD2 matches 14 bases. V shed 5 bases, J shed 7 bases, and the junction held 7 bases outside the gene matches. The germline gives CDR1 SGHTA, CDR2 FQGNSA. This CDR3 region has 16 residues. CDR3 nucleotides: TGTGCCAGCAGCGCAAGACTAGCGGGAGGGCCAAATGAGCAGTTCTTC. Protein product: CASSARLAGGPNEQFF.

V usage is TRBV27 and J usage is TRBJ1-4; TRBD1 is a possible D gene (5 bases). CDR3 size: 13 residues. Germline CDR1 is MNHEY and CDR2 is SMNVEV (reference sequence). V was cut by 1 base and J by 7 bases, with 7 bases left in between. The CDR3 spells CASSLLGVEKLFF. The CDR3 DNA reads as TGTGCCAGCAGTTTATTGGGGGTTGAAAAACTGTTTTTT.

The gene calls are TRBV29-1 and TRBJ2-3; 7 nucleotides match TRBD1. With 3 bases clipped from V and 8 bases from J, the junction kept 8 bases outside the gene matches. The CDR3 sequence is 13 residues long. Germline V lookup: CDR1 SQVTM, CDR2 ANQGSEA. Here the CDR3 reads CSVDVRGTSTQYF. As DNA, the CDR3 is TGCAGCGTTGACGTCAGGGGGACAAGTACGCAGTATTTT.

The V gene is TRBV7-2, the J gene TRBJ1-5; 7 positions agree with TRBD1. The CDR3 length is 14 residues. The germline V gene encodes CDR1 SGHTA and CDR2 FQGNSA. Losses at the gene ends were 5 bases for V and 4 bases for J; bases not matched to a gene: 5. The CDR3, as DNA: TGTGCCAGCAGCCAAGACAGGGCGAATCAGCCCCAGCATTTT. Translation gives CASSQDRANQPQHF.

The gene calls are TRBV5-5 and TRBJ2-7; perhaps TRBD1 as D (7 bases). The CDR3 is made up of 15 amino acids. Between the trimmed V and J ends, which lost 2 bases and 5 bases, there was a span of 17 bases. The germline V gene has CDR1 SGHKS and CDR2 YYEKEE (reference sequence). CDR3 DNA sequence: TGTGCCAGCAGCTTTATAACAGGGGAGGACCACGAGCAGTACTTC. As protein: CASSFITGEDHEQYF. The variable domain in full, completed from reference TRBV5-5 and TRBJ2-7, reads DAGVTQSPTHLIKTRGQQVTLRCSPISGHKSVSWYQQVLGQGPQFIFQYYEKEERGRGNFPDRFSARQFPNYSSELNVNALLLGDSALYLCASSFITGEDHEQYFGPGTRLTVT.

This chain uses TRBV7-2 with TRBJ1-2; D perhaps matches TRBD1 (5 bases). The germline V gene has CDR1 SGHTA and CDR2 FQGNSA. V lost 3 bases to trimming and J lost 5 bases, with 25 bases between them. The CDR3 runs 18 residues. The CDR3 here is CASSLLAGLGGEGYGYTF. The CDR3 DNA reads TGTGCCAGCAGCTTGTTGGCGGGCCTTGGGGGAGAGGGGTATGGCTACACCTTC.

CDR3 DNA sequence: TGTGCCAGCAGCTTAGGTACCGACGAGCAGTACTTC. Its protein is CASSLGTDEQYF. The V call is TRBV7-6, the J call TRBJ2-7; D uncertain. Germline CDR1 and CDR2: SGHVS and FNYEAQ. The CDR3 is made up of 12 amino acids. The V end was cut by 1 base, the J end by 5 bases, with 6 bases between.

The rearrangement joins TRBV7-2 to TRBJ2-3; D is perhaps TRBD2 (6 bases). Germline loops: CDR1 SGHTA, CDR2 FQGNSA. CDR3 length equals 14 residues. Trimming left V 4 bases short and J 2 bases short, with 10 bases between. CDR3: CASSSGRYTDTQYF. The CDR3 DNA follows: TGTGCCAGCAGCTCGGGGAGGTACACAGATACGCAGTATTTT.